The 18 T cell receptor beta chains below all came from one sample that was sequenced in a study of identical twins. TCRdb analysed the 5' RACE reads with MiXCR anew, one entry per CDR3 protein. This sample carries about 890,000 distinct CDR3 sequences, 12% of them seen once, and the ten largest clones take about 1.5%. This same sample was also taken into another study, of yellow fever vaccine responses in identical twins.

The sequencing input was PBMCs. The receptors were gathered from a woman aged 18-29 years in good health.

Many counts were recorded for this clonotype. The chain recombines TRBV20-1 with TRBJ2-7; 8 bases map to TRBD2. Germline V gene lookup returns CDR1 DFQATT and CDR2 SNEGSKA (reference sequence). V lost 3 bases and J lost 2; bases outside the gene matches: 12. The CDR3 sequence is 16 residues long. The CDR3 nucleotides are TGCAGTGCTAGGGACCCTAGCGGGCCTAATACCTACGAGCAGTACTTC. Its protein is CSARDPSGPNTYEQYF.

The J gene is TRBJ2-7, the V gene TRBV4-1, with 8 positions matching TRBD2. The CDR3 is 16 residues long. V lost 1 base to trimming and J lost 2 bases; unmatched junction nucleotides: 7. Germline CDR1 reads MGHRA; CDR2 reads YSYEKL. The CDR3 sequence is CASSQVWTSPPYEQYF. The CDR3 nucleotides read TGCGCCAGCAGCCAAGTTTGGACTAGCCCCCCCTACGAGCAGTACTTC.

This clonotype was counted between two and nine times. The chain couples TRBV20-1 to TRBJ2-5; TRBD2 is a possible D gene (5 bases). CDR1 DFQATT and CDR2 SNEGSKA come from the germline V gene (reference sequence). This CDR3 is 13 amino acids long. Trimming left V 3 bases short and J 7 bases short, with 15 bases between. This CDR3 is CSARLLTSGTQYF. The CDR3 bases are TGCAGTGCTAGGCTACTTACGAGCGGGACCCAGTACTTC.

This clonotype came up a few times. This chain uses TRBV4-2 with TRBJ1-4, with TRBD1 as a possible D gene (6 bases). Germline-derived CDR1 and CDR2 are LGHNA and YNFKEQ. V lost 1 base, J lost 3 bases, and 12 bases lay in between. The CDR3 contains 16 residues. Here the CDR3 DNA reads TGTGCCAGCAGCCAAGTTCTTACAGGGCCTAATGAAAAACTGTTTTTT. Its protein is CASSQVLTGPNEKLFF.

The V gene is TRBV9, the J gene TRBJ2-1, with D hard to call. The CDR3 is made up of 15 amino acids. Germline V gives CDR1 SGDLS, CDR2 YYNGEE. Deletions cut 0 bases from V and 8 bases from J, with 15 bases between. Here the CDR3 DNA reads TGTGCCAGCAGCGTAGATAGTATACGGTCGGATGAGCAGTTCTTC. Encoded protein: CASSVDSIRSDEQFF.

This clonotype has a count of ten or more. The chain links TRBV5-1 to TRBJ2-1; 8 bases line up with TRBD2. This CDR3 contains 14 residues. V lost 3 bases, J lost 5 bases, and 4 bases stayed unmatched. The germline gives CDR1 SGHRS, CDR2 YFSETQ. CDR3 sequence reads: CASSSGLENNEQFF. In nucleotides, the CDR3 is TGCGCCAGCAGCTCGGGACTAGAGAACAATGAGCAGTTCTTC. The complete variable domain, with remaining parts taken from reference TRBV5-1 and TRBJ2-1, reads KAGVTQTPRYLIKTRGQQVTLSCSPISGHRSVSWYQQTPGQGLQFLFEYFSETQRNKGNFPGRFSGRQFSNSRSEMNVSTLELGDSALYLCASSSGLENNEQFFGPGTRLTVL.

This clonotype was recorded a few times. The chain combines TRBV12-3 or TRBV12-4 with TRBJ2-3; 7 bases are shared with TRBD1. This CDR3 is built from 15 residues. Germline trimming cut 6 bases from V and 6 bases from J; bases unmatched to any gene: 12. CDR3 sequence: CASSIGQAEGDTQYF. In DNA, the CDR3 is TGTGCCAGCAGCATTGGACAGGCGGAAGGGGATACGCAGTATTTT.

The chain is built from TRBV28 and TRBJ1-1; a weak D match, TRBD1 (5 bases). The CDR3 contains 16 residues. Germline V gives CDR1 MDHEN, CDR2 SYDVKM. V was clipped by 1 base and J by 0 bases, with 12 bases between them. Written as DNA, the CDR3 is TGTGCCAGCAGTTTATTGGGGGTCGGACTGAACACTGAAGCTTTCTTT. This gives the protein CASSLLGVGLNTEAFF. The whole variable domain, remainder taken from reference TRBV28 and TRBJ1-1, is DVKVTQSSRYLVKRTGEKVFLECVQDMDHENMFWYRQDPGLGLRLIYFSYDVKMKEKGDIPEGYSVSREKKERFSLILESASTNQTSMYLCASSLLGVGLNTEAFFGQGTRLTVV.

The chain links TRBV12-3 or TRBV12-4 to TRBJ1-5; possible D gene TRBD1, 5 bases. Deletions cut 0 bases from V and 8 bases from J, with 8 bases between. The length of the CDR3 is 13 residues. The CDR3 sequence: CASSLARGEPQHF. CDR3 in DNA: TGTGCCAGCAGTTTAGCGAGGGGTGAGCCCCAGCATTTT.

The chain has TRBV5-1 and TRBJ2-7; D might be TRBD1 or TRBD2, each matching 5 bases. This CDR3 has 19 residues. Per the germline V gene, CDR1 is SGHRS and CDR2 is YFSETQ. Trimming stripped 0 bases from V and 4 bases from J, with 26 bases between. The CDR3 loop reads CASSLAYSWGPPGGYEQYV. CDR3 bases: TGCGCCAGCAGCTTGGCTTATTCCTGGGGCCCTCCTGGAGGATACGAGCAGTACGTC.

This clonotype appeared a few times. V is TRBV13 and J is TRBJ1-6, with 11 positions matching TRBD1. Looked up from germline, CDR1 is PRHDT and CDR2 is FYEKMQ (reference sequence). V lost 5 bases, J lost 9 bases, and 9 bases stayed unmatched. CDR3 length equals 16 residues. CDR3 in DNA: TGTGCCAGCAGCCCCCGGGACAGGGGGTTGAGTTCACCCCTCCACTTT. The encoded protein is CASSPRDRGLSSPLHF.

This clonotype was picked up a small number of times. This chain uses TRBV10-3 with TRBJ2-1, with 12 bases fitting TRBD2. The germline gives CDR1 ENHRY, CDR2 SYGVKD. The CDR3 is 16 residues long. After removal of 3 bases from V and 7 bases from J, the junction contained 7 bases not matched to a gene. The CDR3 DNA reads as TGTGCCATCAGTGATCTCACTAGCGGGAGGAGTAATGAGCAGTTCTTC. Its protein product is CAISDLTSGRSNEQFF.

In its sample, this clonotype was seen a few times. This chain connects TRBV7-9 to TRBJ2-7, with D unclear. This CDR3 is built from 15 residues. V lost 6 bases, J lost 0 bases, and 15 bases lay in between. CDR1 SEHNR and CDR2 FQNEAQ come from the germline V gene (reference sequence). The CDR3 DNA follows: TGTGCCAGCAGTCAGGCCCCGGCCCCCTCCTACGAGCAGTACTTC. It yields the protein CASSQAPAPSYEQYF. Combining the CDR3 with reference TRBV7-9 and TRBJ2-7 gives the whole variable domain DTGVSQNPRHKITKRGQNVTFRCDPISEHNRLYWYRQTLGQGPEFLTYFQNEAQLEKSRLLSDRFSAERPKGSFSTLEIQRTEQGDSAMYLCASSQAPAPSYEQYFGPGTRLTVT.

This chain joins TRBV20-1 and TRBJ2-5; the match to TRBD2 covers 9 bases. Germline lookup yields CDR1 DFQATT and CDR2 SNEGSKA (reference sequence). This CDR3 is built from 13 residues. Losses at the gene ends were 7 bases for V and 5 bases for J; bases not matched to a gene: 8. DNA of the CDR3: TGCAGTGTAGCGGGAGTGTCGAGGGAGACCCAGTACTTC. The encoded protein is CSVAGVSRETQYF.

In this sample, this clonotype turned up a few times. The chain couples TRBV12-3 or TRBV12-4 to TRBJ1-5; D might be TRBD1 (5 bases). V dropped 6 bases and J dropped 1 base, with 25 bases sitting between them. This CDR3 is built from 19 residues. The CDR3 region is CASSPGWGEWDLSNQPQHF. The CDR3 DNA is TGTGCCAGCAGCCCAGGATGGGGGGAGTGGGATTTGAGCAATCAGCCCCAGCATTTT.

This clonotype was recorded a few times. The rearrangement joins TRBV20-1 to TRBJ2-4; TRBD1 agrees at 8 bases. CDR1 and CDR2 (germline): DFQATT, SNEGSKA (reference sequence). The CDR3 has 14 residues. With 1 base clipped from V and 5 bases from J, the junction kept 4 bases outside the gene matches. For the CDR3, the DNA is TGCAGTGCTAGAGTTGAACAGGGGGAAAACATTCAGTACTTC. This gives the protein CSARVEQGENIQYF.

This clonotype was recorded a few times. This sequence joins TRBV7-2 and TRBJ2-3; 12 bases align to TRBD2. V dropped 5 bases and J dropped 8; count of bases not matched to a gene: 11. The CDR3 has 16 residues. Germline CDR1 and CDR2: SGHTA and FQGNSA. CDR3 protein: CASSPRTSGVTGTQYF. CDR3 DNA sequence: TGTGCCAGCAGCCCCCGGACTAGCGGGGTGACGGGTACGCAGTATTTT.

A few counts support this clonotype. The CDR3 sequence is CASSQGGLLYEQYF. The CDR3 DNA is TGTGCCAGCAGCCAAGGGGGACTCCTATACGAGCAGTACTTC. This sequence joins TRBV7-3 and TRBJ2-7; D may be TRBD1 or TRBD2 (6 bases each). The CDR3 sequence is 14 residues long. Trimming took off 5 bases at V and 4 bases at J, with 15 bases between the two ends. Looked up from germline, CDR1 is SGHTA and CDR2 is FQGTGA.